Listed below are T cell receptor beta chains from one sample, sequenced in a study of patients and donors after allogeneic stem cell transplantation. TCRdb re-derived calls from the RT-PCR reads in MiXCR, one entry per CDR3 protein. The data show about a million distinct CDR3 sequences, approximately 19% seen once. The specimen sequenced was blood, either unsorted or a sorted T cell fraction (not recorded which). The receptors shown here come from a human donor who was either an allogeneic HSCT recipient or a stem cell or donor lymphocyte infusion donor (not recorded which). It is not recorded whose cells these are; they may come from a transplant donor. The CDR3 runs from the conserved cysteine through the conserved F or W. A D gene is named only where the DNA matches it firmly. Size is stated for part of the rows, as once, few or many counts, or as a class when the clone is expanded.

d_gene	abundance	v_gene	j_gene	CDR3aa	CDR3nt
.	.	TRBV12-3/TRBV12-4	TRBJ1-5	CASSLHLTDSNQPQHF	TGTGCCAGCAGTTTACACTTGACCGATAGCAATCAGCCCCAGCATTTT
.	few	TRBV6-2/TRBV6-3	TRBJ2-1	CASSGVQVSNEQFF	TGTGCCAGCAGCGGGGTTCAAGTTTCCAATGAGCAGTTCTTC
.	.	TRBV7-3	TRBJ1-2	CASSPSGGGVYGYTF	TGTGCCAGCAGCCCGTCGGGTGGAGGGGTTTATGGCTACACCTTC
TRBD2	.	TRBV24-1	TRBJ2-3	CATSDALGGGTDTQYF	TGTGCCACCAGTGATGCCCTTGGCGGGGGGACAGATACGCAGTATTTT
.	few	TRBV20-1	TRBJ2-7	CSGRMYTGLYEQYF	TGCAGTGGCCGAATGTATACAGGCCTCTACGAGCAGTACTTC
TRBD2	.	TRBV11-2	TRBJ2-3	CASSYLAGGPSDTQYF	TGTGCCAGCAGCTACCTAGCGGGGGGGCCGTCAGATACGCAGTATTTT
.	.	TRBV5-6	TRBJ2-7	CASSNYPTGYEQYF	TGTGCCAGCAGCAACTACCCGACAGGCTACGAGCAGTACTTC
.	few	TRBV7-9	TRBJ1-3	CASSQTGNTIYF	TGTGCCAGCAGCCAGACCGGAAACACCATATATTTT
TRBD2	once	TRBV3-1	TRBJ2-7	CASSPTGTSGREEEQYF	TGTGCCAGCAGCCCGACCGGGACTAGCGGGAGGGAAGAAGAGCAGTACTTC
.	few	TRBV20-1	TRBJ2-2	CSARVAHGELFF	TGCAGTGCTAGAGTAGCGCACGGGGAGCTGTTTTTT
.	many	TRBV12-3/TRBV12-4	TRBJ2-4	CASSRSEAAKNIQYF	TGTGCCAGCAGTCGTAGTGAGGCAGCCAAAAACATTCAGTACTTC
.	few	TRBV29-1	TRBJ2-7	CSVGGRGPYYEQYF	TGCAGCGTTGGGGGCAGGGGACCTTACTACGAGCAGTACTTC
.	.	TRBV6-5	TRBJ2-7	CASSYFTGTTYEQYF	TGTGCCAGCAGTTATTTTACCGGGACCACCTACGAGCAGTACTTC
TRBD1	.	TRBV4-3	TRBJ2-3	CASSPQDRGGDTQYF	TGCGCCAGCAGCCCCCAGGACAGGGGCGGCGATACGCAGTATTTT
.	.	TRBV7-3	TRBJ2-7	CASSLKYVWTHIPYEQYF	TGTGCCAGCAGCTTAAAGTACGTGTGGACCCATATTCCCTACGAGCAGTACTTC
.	.	TRBV6-4	TRBJ1-4	CASSANTATNEKLFF	TGTGCCAGCAGTGCCAACACGGCAACTAATGAAAAACTGTTTTTT
.	.	TRBV12-3/TRBV12-4	TRBJ1-1	CASSTRWENTEAFF	TGTGCCAGCAGTACCAGGTGGGAGAACACTGAAGCTTTCTTT
.	.	TRBV27	TRBJ2-7	CASSPTRAGTYEQYF	TGTGCCAGCAGTCCCACCCGGGCAGGAACCTACGAGCAGTACTTC
.	many	TRBV10-3	TRBJ2-1	CAISEDRSYNEQFF	TGTGCCATCAGTGAGGACCGATCCTACAATGAGCAGTTCTTC
.	many	TRBV5-1	TRBJ2-5	CASSGTQETQYF	TGCGCCAGCAGCGGAACCCAAGAGACCCAGTACTTC
.	few	TRBV12-3/TRBV12-4	TRBJ2-7	CASSLSMSSYEQYF	TGTGCCAGCAGTTTGAGTATGAGCTCCTACGAGCAGTACTTC
TRBD1	many	TRBV20-1	TRBJ1-5	CSAPGQAQPQHF	TGCAGTGCTCCGGGACAGGCTCAGCCCCAGCATTTT
TRBD1	few	TRBV5-1	TRBJ1-4	CASSRQGKNEKLFF	TGCGCCAGCAGCCGACAGGGTAAAAACGAAAAACTGTTTTTT
.	.	TRBV6-1	TRBJ2-1	CASRTTSLGGHNEQFF	TGTGCCAGCAGAACTACGTCCCTGGGTGGACACAATGAGCAGTTCTTC
.	few	TRBV12-3/TRBV12-4	TRBJ2-3	CASSSPGLSTDTQYF	TGTGCCAGCAGTTCCCCCGGGCTATCCACAGATACGCAGTATTTT
.	.	TRBV27	TRBJ2-7	CASSFVWVKGTPYEQYF	TGTGCCAGCAGTTTCGTCTGGGTCAAAGGGACTCCCTACGAGCAGTACTTC
.	few	TRBV7-2	TRBJ1-1	CASTAAGANTEAFF	TGTGCCAGCACCGCGGCCGGGGCTAACACTGAAGCTTTCTTT
TRBD1	.	TRBV30	TRBJ1-1	CAWGTGENTEAFF	TGTGCCTGGGGGACAGGCGAGAACACTGAAGCTTTCTTT
.	.	TRBV6-2/TRBV6-3	TRBJ1-2	CASSYHNKSRQLYGYTF	TGTGCCAGCAGTTACCATAACAAGTCCCGTCAGCTCTATGGCTACACCTTC